This record looks at one T cell receptor beta chain sequence and its context. What it recognizes is unknown. The sample originates from a study of T cell responses to AZD1222 COVID-19 vaccine. About the study: Second-dose timings of about 4 or about 12 weeks were pooled.

Trimming removed 5 bases from V and 3 bases from J, with 5 bases in between. Looked up from germline, CDR1 is KGHSH and CDR2 is LQKENI. The CDR3 extends over 11 amino acids. Profiling relied on immunoSEQ multiplex PCR, and the TCRdb table lists in-frame clones only, not all of them. The sample yields some 130,000 clones, about 94% seen once. Study results and limitations: Baseline testing showed seropositivity in only five to seven AZD1222 recipients. Spike-specific TCR breadth rose after two AZD1222 doses, and depth rose as well. Sampling captured repertoires only after the peak T cell response.

This TCR came from an adult in good health. The source was peripheral blood, collected on day 0 of AZD1222 vaccination. The V call is TRBV18, the J call TRBJ2-7, with D unclear. CDR3 sequence reads: CASSGLYEQYF. As DNA, the CDR3 is TGTGCCAGCTCAGGGCTCTACGAGCAGTACTTC. Complete variable domain (other parts from reference TRBV18 and TRBJ2-7): NAGVMQNPRHLVRRRGQEARLRCSPMKGHSHVYWYRQLPEEGLKFMVYLQKENIIDESGMPKERFSAEFPKEGPSILRIQQVVRGDSAAYFCASSGLYEQYFGPGTRLTVT.